This T cell receptor beta chain derives from a study of response to subunit inactivated influenza vaccine. General observations from the study: After each seasonal influenza vaccination, few new T cells are recruited, the authors suggested.

TCRdb called the RT-PCR reads again in MiXCR, with one record for every CDR3 protein. Of 450,000 to 600,000 distinct CDR3 sequences in the sample, 6% to 9% were seen once. The CDR3 contains 13 residues. Trimming removed 0 bases at V and 7 bases at J, with 13 bases between. Per germline, CDR1 GTSNPN and CDR2 SVGIG (reference sequence). As to this clonotype: Its specificity is not known.

Source: PBMCs from blood, taken about 23 months after vaccination. The TCR sequence derives from a man between 50 and 75 years old who received an inactivated influenza vaccine. The chain has TRBV30 and TRBJ2-7; a possible D gene is TRBD2 (7 bases). The chain's CDR3 is CAWSVVRGGEQYF. In DNA form, the CDR3 reads TGTGCCTGGAGTGTCGTAAGGGGGGGAGAGCAGTACTTC.